Shown below are 14 T cell receptor beta chains from a single sample sequenced in a study of neurological immune-mediated disorders. TCRdb independently ran MiXCR on the 5' RACE reads; one entry per CDR3 protein. The table lists 65,000 to 95,000 distinct CDR3 sequences, just over 5% of them singletons. Material for sequencing was PBMCs. These receptors were obtained from a woman in her 30s with multiple sclerosis.

This clonotype was seen ten or more times. The V and J genes are TRBV12-3 or TRBV12-4 and TRBJ2-3; tentatively, D is TRBD1 or TRBD2 (5 bases each). The CDR3 contains 15 residues. V was clipped by 6 bases and J by 0 bases, with 13 bases between them. Here the CDR3 reads CASSPTGASTDTQYF. CDR3 bases: TGTGCCAGCAGCCCGACCGGGGCTAGCACAGATACGCAGTATTTT.

This clonotype has at least ten counts. V is TRBV12-3 or TRBV12-4 and J is TRBJ1-5; 7 bases are a match to TRBD1. CDR3 size: 14 residues. The V gene end was trimmed by 6 bases and the J gene end by 7 bases; junction bases not matched to a gene: 9. DNA of the CDR3: TGTGCCAGCAGCAAACAGGGGTTGAGGCAGCCCCAGCATTTT. It specifies CASSKQGLRQPQHF.

The sample holds many counts of this clonotype. J is TRBJ2-1 and V is TRBV20-1; D may be TRBD2 (5 bases). The CDR3 totals 13 residues. Per germline, CDR1 DFQATT and CDR2 SNEGSKA (reference sequence). Trimming took off 3 bases at V and 5 bases at J, with 11 bases between the two ends. The CDR3 is CSARAGSNNEQFF. The CDR3 DNA follows: TGCAGTGCTAGGGCGGGCTCAAACAATGAGCAGTTCTTC.

There are a few counts of this clonotype. This chain links TRBV20-1 with TRBJ1-1; D not resolved. V lost 0 bases and J 11 bases, leaving 16 bases between the germline ends. Looked up from germline, CDR1 is DFQATT and CDR2 is SNEGSKA (reference sequence). The CDR3 is 13 amino acids. Written as DNA, the CDR3 is TGCAGTGCTAGAGATGAATTGCCGGGGTCTGCTTTCTTT. It is translated as CSARDELPGSAFF.

This clonotype was counted ten times or more. The chain joins TRBV5-1 to TRBJ2-1; TRBD2 matches at 7 bases. Germline lookup yields CDR1 SGHRS and CDR2 YFSETQ. CDR3 length equals 15 residues. The ends lost 0 bases at V and 8 bases at J; junction bases unmatched: 8. The CDR3 loop reads CASSLAEAGVYEQFF. CDR3 nucleotide sequence: TGCGCCAGCAGCTTGGCCGAGGCGGGAGTCTATGAGCAGTTCTTC.

This clonotype came up many times. The V gene is TRBV5-1, the J gene TRBJ2-1; D is possibly TRBD2 (7 bases). Germline CDR1 SGHRS, CDR2 YFSETQ. The CDR3 totals 16 residues. V dropped 0 bases and J dropped 0 bases, with 10 bases sitting between them. CDR3 nucleotides: TGCGCCAGCAGCTTGGGAAGGGGGGGCTCCTACAATGAGCAGTTCTTC. Protein sequence: CASSLGRGGSYNEQFF. Filled out from reference TRBV5-1 and TRBJ2-1, the complete variable domain reads KAGVTQTPRYLIKTRGQQVTLSCSPISGHRSVSWYQQTPGQGLQFLFEYFSETQRNKGNFPGRFSGRQFSNSRSEMNVSTLELGDSALYLCASSLGRGGSYNEQFFGPGTRLTVL.

This clonotype was seen at least ten times. V and J are TRBV20-1 and TRBJ1-2; D is perhaps TRBD1 (6 bases). CDR3 length equals 14 residues. The ends were cut back, 4 bases at V and 7 bases at J, with 19 bases in the middle. Germline V gene lookup returns CDR1 DFQATT and CDR2 SNEGSKA (reference sequence). The CDR3 DNA is TGCAGTGCTATGTTTCTCGGACAGATCGGTGGCTACACCTTC. The encoded protein is CSAMFLGQIGGYTF.

The chain combines TRBV20-1 with TRBJ2-3; 7 bases are a match to TRBD2. V shed 1 base, J shed 7 bases, and the junction held 8 bases outside the gene matches. CDR1 is DFQATT and CDR2 is SNEGSKA in the germline V gene (reference sequence). There are 14 residues in the CDR3. DNA of the CDR3: TGCAGTGCTAGAGTGACAGCGGGAAAGTATACGCAGTATTTT. Translated: CSARVTAGKYTQYF.

The chain combines TRBV20-1 with TRBJ2-3, with 8 bases fitting TRBD2. Germline CDR1 DFQATT, CDR2 SNEGSKA (reference sequence). The CDR3 runs to 13 residues. The V and J ends lost 8 bases and 4 bases, in that order; junction bases with no gene match: 8. This CDR3 reads CSTRTGGADTQYF. CDR3 coding DNA: TGCAGTACTCGAACGGGGGGGGCAGATACGCAGTATTTT.

The gene calls are TRBV28 and TRBJ1-6; no clear D. V shed 6 bases and J shed 0 bases, with 12 bases lying between them. The CDR3 contains 16 residues. Germline V CDR1 and CDR2: MDHEN, SYDVKM. DNA for the CDR3: TGTGCCAGCAGCATTTCCGGACCCTCCTATAATTCACCCCTCCACTTT. This translates into CASSISGPSYNSPLHF.

This clonotype was observed many times. The CDR3 DNA sequence: TGCAGTGCAATCGGGAACTACAATGAGCAGTTCTTC. It yields the protein CSAIGNYNEQFF. This chain links TRBV20-1 with TRBJ2-1; D is possibly TRBD2 (5 bases). V was pared by 6 bases and J by 3 bases, with 9 bases between. The CDR3 spans 12 residues. The germline V gene encodes CDR1 DFQATT and CDR2 SNEGSKA (reference sequence).

The table lists this clonotype with many counts. The chain couples TRBV9 to TRBJ2-2, with 9 nucleotides matching TRBD2. The CDR3 consists of 14 residues. Trimming took 0 bases from V and 7 from J; bases not matched to a gene: 1. Germline values: CDR1 SGDLS, CDR2 YYNGEE. The CDR3: CASSVASGVGELFF. CDR3 bases: TGTGCCAGCAGCGTAGCTAGCGGGGTCGGGGAGCTGTTTTTT.

This clonotype was recorded many times. The chain has TRBV2 and TRBJ2-5; 7 bases line up with TRBD2. Losses at the gene ends were 5 bases for V and 2 bases for J; bases not matched to a gene: 5. The CDR3 sequence is 14 residues long. The germline V gene encodes CDR1 SNHLY and CDR2 FYNNEI. This CDR3 reads CASSWWGGQETQYF. The DNA for the CDR3 is TGTGCCAGCAGTTGGTGGGGGGGACAAGAGACCCAGTACTTC.

This clonotype was observed at least ten times. V usage is TRBV12-3 or TRBV12-4 and J usage is TRBJ2-3, with D possibly matching TRBD2 (5 bases). Trimming took off 1 base at V and 3 bases at J, with 14 bases between the two ends. The CDR3 has 16 residues. The CDR3 loop reads CASSLVAGPGTDTQYF. CDR3 sequence (DNA): TGTGCCAGCAGTTTAGTGGCAGGACCGGGGACAGATACGCAGTATTTT.